These 19 T cell receptor beta chains came from one sample sequenced in a study of Graves' ophthalmopathy and Graves' hyperthyroidism (dated by TCRdb to the late 2010s). Sequencing took place on an Illumina HiSeq 2000. For repertoire sequencing, TCR beta CDR3 regions were amplified from RNA transcripts. A first-round RT-PCR used HTBI primers with the Qiagen OneStep RT-PCR kit, followed by a second-round multiplex PCR, size selection and purification. TCRdb cleaned the public reads at Q25 with fastp, built clones with MiXCR and kept in-frame beta chains. For every CDR3 protein sequence, its rows merge into one entry that carries the most common genes and DNA. The sample profile shows around 590,000 distinct CDR3 sequences; 35% to 40% of them were found once. Of the sample, about 4% falls within the top ten clones. The sample comprised peripheral blood or thyroid tissue (not recorded which). Receptors were obtained from an adult man with Graves' hyperthyroidism.

This clonotype appeared a few times. The rearrangement uses TRBV10-3 and TRBJ1-5; 10 bases map to TRBD1. CDR1 ENHRY and CDR2 SYGVKD come from the germline V gene. V trimming: 5 bases; J trimming: 7 bases; junction bases outside the gene matches: 5. The CDR3 spans 14 residues. The CDR3 region is CAISRDRGGQPQHF. The CDR3 DNA reads as TGTGCCATCAGTCGGGACAGGGGAGGACAGCCCCAGCATTTT.

About this clonotype: A much more abundant neighbour one base away suggests this may be a read error. This chain joins TRBV2 and TRBJ1-1, with D perhaps TRBD1 (6 bases). Per germline, CDR1 SNHLY and CDR2 FYNNEI. The V and J ends lost 5 bases and 10 bases respectively, with 14 bases between them. CDR3 length equals 12 residues. The CDR3 DNA reads as TGTGCCAGCAGTCCCGACAGGAGCAGAGCTTTCTTT. Protein product: CASSPDRSRAFF.

This clonotype was recorded once. The J gene is TRBJ2-7, the V gene TRBV7-9, with TRBD2 identical over 15 bases. The V gene's germline CDR1 is SEHNR and CDR2 FQNEAQ (reference sequence). The ends lost 3 bases at V and 7 bases at J; junction bases unmatched: 16. This CDR3 spans 19 amino acids. The CDR3 here is CASSFSGLAGGGERDEQYF. In nucleotides, the CDR3 is TGTGCCAGCAGCTTTTCGGGACTAGCGGGAGGTGGGGAGCGCGATGAGCAGTACTTC. Using reference TRBV7-9 and TRBJ2-7 for the parts outside the CDR3, the full variable domain is DTGVSQNPRHKITKRGQNVTFRCDPISEHNRLYWYRQTLGQGPEFLTYFQNEAQLEKSRLLSDRFSAERPKGSFSTLEIQRTEQGDSAMYLCASSFSGLAGGGERDEQYFGPGTRLTVT.

This clonotype occurred many times. The rearrangement joins TRBV19 to TRBJ2-7; 10 bases match TRBD1. CDR1 LNHDA and CDR2 SQIVND come from the germline V gene (reference sequence). CDR3 length: 16 residues. Losses at the gene ends were 5 bases for V and 3 bases for J; bases not matched to a gene: 10. CDR3: CASSLVGTGAFYEQYF. The CDR3 DNA is TGTGCCAGTAGTCTCGTCGGGACAGGGGCTTTCTACGAGCAGTACTTC.

The chain joins TRBV29-1 to TRBJ2-5; 7 bases align to TRBD2. The junction had 7 bases not matched to a gene; V was cut back by 0 bases and J by 12 bases. The germline CDR1 and CDR2 sequences are SQVTM and ANQGSEA. The CDR3 consists of 12 residues. The CDR3 nucleotides are TGCAGCGTTGAAGATCAGCCTAGCGGAAAGTACTTC. Translated: CSVEDQPSGKYF. Filled out from reference TRBV29-1 and TRBJ2-5, the complete variable domain reads SAVISQKPSRDICQRGTSLTIQCQVDSQVTMMFWYRQQPGQSLTLIATANQGSEATYESGFVIDKFPISRPNLTFSTLTVSNMSPEDSSIYLCSVEDQPSGKYFGPGTRLLVL.

This clonotype was counted between two and nine times. This chain links TRBV12-5 with TRBJ1-5; a possible D gene is TRBD1 (6 bases). CDR3 length: 14 residues. The germline CDR1 and CDR2 sequences are LGHNT and FRNRAP. The V gene lost 1 base and the J gene lost 6 bases, with 10 bases spanning the gap. The CDR3, as DNA: TGTGCTAGTGGTTTGGCAACAGGGAGTCAGCCCCAGCATTTT. This gives the protein CASGLATGSQPQHF. Supplemented by reference TRBV12-5 and TRBJ1-5, the full variable domain reads DARVTQTPRHKVTEMGQEVTMRCQPILGHNTVFWYRQTMMQGLELLAYFRNRAPLDDSGMPKDRFSAEMPDATLATLKIQPSEPRDSAVYFCASGLATGSQPQHFGDGTRLSIL.

This clonotype showed up many times. The chain combines TRBV6-2 or TRBV6-3 with TRBJ1-2; D remains ambiguous. The CDR3 has 11 amino acids. V was trimmed by 0 bases and J by 8 bases, leaving 4 bases between them. The germline V gene has CDR1 MNHEY and CDR2 SVGEGT. In DNA form, the CDR3 reads TGTGCCAGCAGTTACTCCTACGGCTACACCTTC. Its translation: CASSYSYGYTF.

The chain links TRBV5-1 to TRBJ2-5; D possibly corresponds to TRBD2 (5 bases). V was trimmed by 0 bases and J by 4 bases, leaving 10 bases between them. The germline V gene has CDR1 SGHRS and CDR2 YFSETQ. This CDR3 has 14 amino acids. CDR3 loop: CASSLEWAGETQYF. The DNA for the CDR3 is TGCGCCAGCAGCTTGGAATGGGCGGGAGAGACCCAGTACTTC.

Remarks on this clonotype: It may be a read error: a sequence one base away is much more abundant. The chain uses TRBV10-3 and TRBJ1-1; perhaps TRBD1 as D (5 bases). The germline V gene encodes CDR1 ENHRY and CDR2 SYGVKD. There are 12 residues in the CDR3. Here the CDR3 DNA reads TGTGCCAGCGGAAGGGGAAGAACTGAAGCTCTCTTT. It is translated as CASGRGRTEALF.

This clonotype was seen repeatedly, ten times or more. The rearrangement joins TRBV7-9 to TRBJ1-1; D gene uncertain. This CDR3 contains 13 residues. V shed 2 bases and J shed 7 bases, with 11 bases lying between them. Germline assignment: CDR1 SEHNR and CDR2 FQNEAQ (reference sequence). Here the CDR3 reads CASSLTLPLEAFF. In nucleotides, the CDR3 is TGTGCCAGCAGCTTAACACTCCCGCTTGAAGCTTTCTTT.

This clonotype was detected ten times or more. One end of the junction does not line up with germline, which may come from a read error. The V and J genes are TRBV6-5 and TRBJ1-4; 8 bases line up with TRBD1. CDR3 length: 12 residues. Germline V lookup: CDR1 MNHEY, CDR2 SVGAGI. Here the CDR3 DNA reads TGTGCCTGCAGGGGGCTGAGTGAAAAACTGTTTTTT. This sequence encodes CACRGLSEKLFF.

With regard to this clonotype: This may come from a read error, since a much larger clone is one base off. The chain's CDR3 is CAISDWGLWDQPQHF. The CDR3 nucleotides are TGTGCCATCAGCGACTGGGGCCTCTGGGATCAGCCCCAGCATTTT. This chain connects TRBV10-3 to TRBJ1-5, with a possible D match to TRBD1 (5 bases). The V end was cut by 6 bases, the J end by 5 bases, with 17 bases between. This CDR3 spans 15 amino acids. Per germline, CDR1 ENHRY and CDR2 SYGVKD.

The chain combines TRBV7-9 with TRBJ2-5; 11 positions match TRBD2. Germline CDR1 is SEHNR and CDR2 is FQNEAQ (reference sequence). Trimming cost V 0 bases and J 2 bases; bases outside gene matches: 5. The CDR3 contains 17 residues. Here the CDR3 reads CASSLAGSGREQETQYF. In DNA form, the CDR3 reads TGTGCCAGCAGCTTAGCCGGTAGCGGGAGGGAACAAGAGACCCAGTACTTC.

This clonotype has just a few counts. The chain carries TRBV5-1 and TRBJ1-4, with D tentatively TRBD1 (5 bases). This CDR3 has 16 residues. V lost 4 bases and J lost 7, with 20 bases in between. Germline assignment: CDR1 SGHRS and CDR2 YFSETQ. CDR3 bases: TGCGCCAGCAGCCCTGTCGAAGCAGGGAGTTTTGAAAAACTGTTTTTT. Protein: CASSPVEAGSFEKLFF.

In its sample, this clonotype was seen many times. The rearrangement joins TRBV6-5 to TRBJ2-5; 7 bases fit TRBD1. CDR1 and CDR2 (germline): MNHEY, SVGAGI. The CDR3 totals 16 residues. V shed 2 bases, J shed 4 bases, and the junction held 10 bases outside the gene matches. The CDR3 loop reads CASSYVGGAYGETQYF. The CDR3 DNA sequence: TGTGCCAGCAGTTACGTAGGGGGCGCGTACGGAGAGACCCAGTACTTC.

On this clonotype: A much bigger clone sits one base away, suggesting this may be a read error. The chain links TRBV20-1 to TRBJ2-7; 7 nucleotides agree with TRBD1. The CDR3 spans 14 residues. Looked up from germline, CDR1 is DFQATT and CDR2 is SNEGSKA (reference sequence). Trimming took 8 bases from V and 2 from J; bases not matched to a gene: 12. CDR3 bases: TGCAGTCCCTATGGGACAGCGAACCCCTACGAGCAGTACTTC. Its translation is CSPYGTANPYEQYF.

V usage is TRBV2 and J usage is TRBJ2-3; TRBD2 matches at 11 bases. Germline CDR1 and CDR2: SNHLY and FYNNEI. The CDR3 runs 16 residues. J lost 1 base, V lost 6 bases, and 6 bases had no gene match. DNA for the CDR3: TGTGCCAGCAGCGAACTGGGACTAGCGGGCACAGATACGCAGTATTTT. It encodes CASSELGLAGTDTQYF.

The chain carries TRBV7-8 and TRBJ1-2, with TRBD1 identical over 9 bases. The ends lost 5 bases at V and 4 bases at J; junction bases unmatched: 14. This CDR3 has 17 residues. Germline CDR1 and CDR2: SGHVS and FQNEAQ. In DNA form, the CDR3 reads TGTGCCAGCAGCGTTCTCCCGGGACAGGGTATACGCTATGGCTACACCTTC. This translates into CASSVLPGQGIRYGYTF.

This chain joins TRBV29-1 and TRBJ2-1; 9 bases are a match to TRBD1. The junction had 12 bases not matched to a gene; V was cut back by 4 bases and J by 5 bases. Germline values: CDR1 SQVTM, CDR2 ANQGSEA. The CDR3 has 16 amino acids. The CDR3 reads CSVVAFPDRGNNEQFF. For the CDR3, the DNA is TGCAGCGTTGTTGCTTTTCCGGACAGGGGAAACAATGAGCAGTTCTTC.